These 16 T cell receptor beta chains were all obtained from the same sample, sequenced in a study of tumor-infiltrating lymphocytes in primary liver carcinoma. RNA was extracted from whole blood without cell sorting, alongside germline DNA. Synthesis of TCR beta cDNA was carried out from around 540 ng total RNA with a constant-region primer. Amplification in three nested multiplex PCR rounds with slightly modified ARM-PCR gave rise to TCR beta libraries. Primers for the first two PCR rounds were TRBV1-TRBV30 forward primers and a C-beta reverse primer (about 10 cycles per round). From the multiplex PCR reads, TCRdb called clonotypes with MiXCR, one entry per CDR3 protein. The sample lists under 200,000 distinct CDR3 sequences, less than 70% occurring once. Sequencing used peripheral blood. These receptors came from a woman aged 60-75 years with primary liver carcinoma and hepatitis B virus infection.

As to this clonotype: Sequence at one end of the junction differs from germline and may be a read error. The chain links TRBV29-1 to TRBJ1-2; tentative D call: TRBD1 (5 bases). Germline CDR1 is SQVTM and CDR2 is ANQGSEA. The CDR3 runs to 13 residues. CDR3 in amino acids: CSVGGGGNYGYIF. The CDR3, as DNA: TGCAGCGTCGGTGGGGGGGGGAACTATGGCTACATCTTC. Combining the CDR3 with reference TRBV29-1 and TRBJ1-2 gives the whole variable domain SAVISQKPSRDICQRGTSLTIQCQVDSQVTMMFWYRQQPGQSLTLIATANQGSEATYESGFVIDKFPISRPNLTFSTLTVSNMSPEDSSIYLCSVGGGGNYGYIFGSGTRLTVV.

For this clonotype: Given a much more abundant clone one base away, this may be a read error. The chain employs TRBV12-3 or TRBV12-4 and TRBJ2-1; D unresolved. The CDR3 consists of 13 residues. The CDR3 is CAISFPSRNEQFF. DNA of the CDR3: TGTGCCATCAGTTTCCCGTCTCGGAATGAGCAGTTCTTC.

Note on this clonotype: Possible read error: a much larger clone is one base away. The rearrangement links TRBV7-8 to TRBJ2-3; no firm D call. Germline V gene sequence: CDR1 SGHVS, CDR2 FQNEAQ. Trimming cost V 5 bases and J 3 bases, with 15 bases left between them. There are 15 residues in the CDR3. CDR3 sequence: CASSLPGSSTDTQYF. CDR3 coding DNA: TGTGCCAGCAGCCTCCCCGGGTCCAGTACAGATACGCAGTATTTT.

On this clonotype itself: One junction end disagrees with the germline gene, perhaps due to a read error. The rearrangement links TRBV11-2 to TRBJ2-3; D call uncertain. Per germline, CDR1 SGHAT and CDR2 FQNNGV. This CDR3 is 12 amino acids long. Written as DNA, the CDR3 is TGTGTCAGCACCTTAGGGAACGGCACGCAGTATTTT. Encoded protein: CVSTLGNGTQYF.

Concerning this clonotype itself: Likely a read error: the CDR3 ends without its conserved phenylalanine or tryptophan. The chain recombines TRBV29-1 with TRBJ2-1, with 9 bases lining up with TRBD1. CDR1 and CDR2 from the germline V gene are SQVTM and ANQGSEA. The CDR3 length is 15 residues. The J segment lost 4 bases and the V segment lost 1 base, leaving 5 bases of the junction unmatched. The CDR3 here is CSVEGRTGAYNEQFL. CDR3 DNA: TGCAGCGTTGAAGGCCGGACAGGGGCATACAATGAGCAGTTCCTC.

Only one count was recorded for this clonotype. An end of the junction differs from the germline gene, which may be a read error. The chain's CDR3 is CASNLAGTGGKGYTF. Here the CDR3 DNA reads TGTGCCAGCAACTTGGCCGGGACAGGGGGAAAAGGCTACACCTTC. The chain has TRBV5-5 and TRBJ1-2, with 11 bases lining up with TRBD1. The CDR3 runs to 15 residues. Germline V lookup: CDR1 SGHKS, CDR2 YYEKEE (reference sequence).

This clonotype was observed many times. The V gene is TRBV11-3, the J gene TRBJ2-1, with D tentatively TRBD2 (5 bases). Germline CDR1 and CDR2: SGHNT and YENEEA. The germline V and J ends were trimmed by 0 bases and 10 bases, with 10 bases remaining between them. The CDR3 covers 13 residues. The CDR3 loop is CASSLERGREQFF. The CDR3 bases are TGTGCCAGCAGCTTAGAACGTGGGAGAGAGCAGTTCTTC.

V usage is TRBV11-1 and J usage is TRBJ2-4; D is perhaps TRBD1 (5 bases). The germline CDR1 and CDR2 sequences are SGHAT and FQDESV (reference sequence). The V and J ends lost 5 bases and 7 bases respectively, with 15 bases between them. The CDR3 sequence is 14 residues long. CDR3 region: CASSPRQSLNIQYF. In DNA form, the CDR3 reads TGTGCCAGCAGCCCACGACAGAGTCTGAACATTCAGTACTTC.

As concerns this clonotype: The junction departs from germline at one end; a sequencing error may be responsible. This chain uses TRBV11-2 with TRBJ2-2; 7 positions agree with TRBD1. Germline-derived CDR1 and CDR2 are SGHAT and FQNNGV. The CDR3 has 15 amino acids. CDR3 sequence (DNA): TGTGCCAACAGTCCCGACAGGGTCAACGCCGGGGAGCTGGTTTTT. It yields the protein CANSPDRVNAGELVF.

Remarks on this clonotype: Here the CDR3 omits its conserved ending phenylalanine or tryptophan, so a read error is the likely source. The chain is built from TRBV4-1 and TRBJ1-1; no definite D call. V gave up 2 bases and J gave up 3 bases, with 13 bases separating them. This CDR3 spans 15 amino acids. CDR1 and CDR2 (germline): MGHRA, YSYEKL. CDR3 sequence reads: CASSQSPRVDTEAFL. The CDR3 bases are TGCGCCAGCAGCCAAAGCCCGAGAGTAGACACTGAAGCTTTCTTA.

The chain employs TRBV29-1 and TRBJ2-1, with TRBD2 as a possible D gene (5 bases). V gave up 1 base and J gave up 8 bases, with 15 bases separating them. Germline-derived CDR1 and CDR2 are SQVTM and ANQGSEA. This CDR3 comprises 14 residues. The CDR3 nucleotides read TGCAGCGTTGAAGTCCCCGGCTTGGAGGATGAGCAGTTCTTC. Translated: CSVEVPGLEDEQFF.

This clonotype was seen a few times. V is TRBV5-1 and J is TRBJ2-5; D gene unclear. From germline, CDR1 is SGHRS and CDR2 YFSETQ. V was clipped by 2 bases and J by 1 base, with 9 bases between them. This CDR3 contains 14 residues. In DNA, the CDR3 is TGCGCCAGCAGCTTAGCCGTGAGCCAAGAGACCCAGTACTTC. Protein product: CASSLAVSQETQYF.

The J gene is TRBJ2-7, the V gene TRBV11-2, with TRBD1 as a possible D gene (5 bases). CDR3 size: 14 residues. Trimming cost V 5 bases and J 2 bases, with 13 bases left between them. Germline V CDR1 and CDR2: SGHAT, FQNNGV. The DNA of the CDR3 is TGTGCCAGCAGCCCACTTGGGGCTACCTACGAGCAGTACTTC. This encodes CASSPLGATYEQYF. The full variable domain, rest sourced from reference TRBV11-2 and TRBJ2-7, is EAGVAQSPRYKIIEKRQSVAFWCNPISGHATLYWYQQILGQGPKLLIQFQNNGVVDDSQLPKDRFSAERLKGVDSTLKIQPAKLEDSAVYLCASSPLGATYEQYFGPGTRLTVT.

The rearrangement uses TRBV5-1 and TRBJ2-1, with D possibly TRBD2 on 5 matching bases. This CDR3 comprises 15 residues. Trimming removed 5 bases from V and 0 bases from J, with 12 bases in between. CDR1 SGHRS and CDR2 YFSETQ come from the germline V gene. The CDR3 spells CASRRQTNSYNEQFF. The CDR3 region has the DNA TGCGCCAGCAGAAGGCAGACTAACTCCTACAATGAGCAGTTCTTC.

To note about this clonotype: A read error is likely, as this CDR3 ends without the conserved phenylalanine or tryptophan. The rearrangement uses TRBV11-2 and TRBJ2-3; no clear D. Deletions cut 5 bases from V and 0 bases from J, with 9 bases between. The CDR3 consists of 14 residues. Per germline, CDR1 SGHAT and CDR2 FQNNGV. The CDR3 DNA follows: TGTGCCAGCAGCACGACACATAGCACAGATACGCAGTATCTT. Translation gives CASSTTHSTDTQYL.

Note on this clonotype: Since a much larger clone is just one base distant, this may be a read error. The rearrangement links TRBV12-3 or TRBV12-4 to TRBJ2-3; 8 nucleotides align to TRBD2. The J segment lost 1 base and the V segment lost 5 bases, leaving 14 bases of the junction unmatched. CDR3 length equals 18 residues. The CDR3 region is CASSPYRGGFFGTDTQYF. CDR3 bases: TGTGCCAGCAGTCCTTATCGGGGGGGGTTTTTTGGCACAGATACGCAGTATTTT.